Sequencing of this TCR beta chain was carried out in a study of T cells after yellow fever vaccination. On this clonotype itself: Antigen unknown. At one of its ends the junction is not consistent with the germline gene, which may arise from a read error.

MiXCR, applied by TCRdb to the 5' RACE reads, yields one record per CDR3 protein. The sample has just under 600,000 distinct CDR3 sequences; roughly 14% are singletons. Findings and limits, study-wide: Booster samples showed a return of most primary-vaccination clones (around 95% CD4, approximately 85% CD8). Abundant bulk-population clonotypes could contaminate the FACS-sorted repertoires.

The source was PBMCs, collected on the day of the yellow fever booster vaccination. The receptor was isolated from a man aged 25 to 40 who received the YFV17D yellow fever vaccine.

CDR3 region: CTSSMRTSGKREVNEQFF. CDR3 in DNA: TGTACCAGCAGTATGCGTACTAGCGGGAAAAGGGAGGTCAATGAGCAGTTCTTC. The chain links TRBV3-1 to TRBJ2-1; 10 nucleotides agree with TRBD2. This CDR3 contains 18 residues. Germline V gene data show CDR1 as LGHDT and CDR2 as YNNKEL (reference sequence).